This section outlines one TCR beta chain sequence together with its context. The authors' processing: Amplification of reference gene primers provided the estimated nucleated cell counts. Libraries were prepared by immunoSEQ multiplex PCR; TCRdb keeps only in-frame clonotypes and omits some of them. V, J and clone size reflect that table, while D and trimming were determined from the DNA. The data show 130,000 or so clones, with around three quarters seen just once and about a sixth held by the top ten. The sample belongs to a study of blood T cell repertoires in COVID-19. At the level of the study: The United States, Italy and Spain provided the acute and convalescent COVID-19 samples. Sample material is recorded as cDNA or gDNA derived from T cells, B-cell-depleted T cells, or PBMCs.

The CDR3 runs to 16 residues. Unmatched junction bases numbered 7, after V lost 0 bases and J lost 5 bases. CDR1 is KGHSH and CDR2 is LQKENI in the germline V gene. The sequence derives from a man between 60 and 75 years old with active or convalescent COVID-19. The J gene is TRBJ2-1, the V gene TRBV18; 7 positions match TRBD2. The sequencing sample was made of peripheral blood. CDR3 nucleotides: TGTGCCAGCTCACCACCCGCGGGAGACTTAAACAATGAGCAGTTCTTC. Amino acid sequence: CASSPPAGDLNNEQFF.